This T cell receptor (beta chain) was sequenced for a study of blood T cell repertoires in COVID-19. Study details: Acute-phase and convalescent COVID-19 samples originated in the United States, Italy and Spain. From T cells, B-cell-depleted T cells, or PBMCs came the material, which was cDNA or gDNA.

As processed by the authors: Counts of nucleated cells, estimated from reference gene primer amplification, were obtained. Sequenced by immunoSEQ multiplex PCR; TCRdb stores in-frame clones only, minus some. For V, J and clone size, that table is used; D and trimming come from the DNA. Of about 160,000 clones in the sample, over 80% were seen once. The sample comprised peripheral blood. The TCR comes from a woman aged 60-75 years who had recovered from COVID-19.

Here the CDR3 DNA reads TGCAGCGTTGGAATTTGGGGAGAGGGCACTGAAGCTTTCTTT. Its protein product is CSVGIWGEGTEAFF. This chain uses TRBV29-1 with TRBJ1-1; D is uncertain. Germline CDR1 is SQVTM and CDR2 is ANQGSEA. Trimming shortened V by 4 bases and J by 4 bases, and 16 bases separated the two germline ends. The CDR3 is made up of 14 amino acids.